A selection of T cell receptor beta chains follows, all from one sample in a study of regulatory T cells in long-lasting Graves disease. MiXCR, run by TCRdb on the multiplex PCR reads, gives a single entry per CDR3 protein. There are roughly 380,000 distinct CDR3 sequences in the sample; around a sixth occur only once, and approximately 21% lies in the top ten. The material was peripheral blood mononuclear cells (PBMCs), obtained at new diagnosis, from a patient treated with antithyroid drugs. The source is a female donor with Graves disease. Each CDR3 is given with its conserved first and last residue. D genes are given only for firm matches. Clone size appears in some rows only: once, few, many, or a class for an expanded clone.

v_call: TRBV15
clone_size: many
j_call: TRBJ2-2
cdr3_length: 14
d_call: -
cdr3_aa: CATSMAGVTGELFF
cdr3_nt: TGTGCCACCAGCATGGCAGGGGTCACCGGGGAGCTGTTTTTT

v_call: TRBV6-2/TRBV6-3
clone_size: few
j_call: TRBJ2-1
cdr3_length: 13
d_call: -
cdr3_aa: CAIRAGGINEQFF
cdr3_nt: TGTGCCATCCGGGCGGGCGGTATTAATGAGCAGTTCTTC

v_call: TRBV18
clone_size: -
j_call: TRBJ1-6
cdr3_length: 17
d_call: TRBD1
cdr3_aa: CASSPPNPPGQASPLHF
cdr3_nt: TGTGCCAGCTCACCACCAAACCCTCCGGGACAGGCGTCACCCCTCCACTTT

v_call: TRBV2
clone_size: many
j_call: TRBJ2-1
cdr3_length: 11
d_call: TRBD2
cdr3_aa: CASTRLAEQFF
cdr3_nt: TGTGCCAGCACTCGACTAGCGGAGCAGTTCTTC

v_call: TRBV20-1
clone_size: -
j_call: TRBJ2-1
cdr3_length: 14
d_call: TRBD1
cdr3_aa: CSHLQRRTGGEQFF
cdr3_nt: TGCAGTCACCTTCAGAGGAGAACAGGGGGGGAGCAGTTCTTC

v_call: TRBV13
clone_size: many
j_call: TRBJ1-2
cdr3_length: 16
d_call: TRBD1
cdr3_aa: CASRRTGGGPNYGYTF
cdr3_nt: TGTGCCAGCCGGCGCACAGGGGGCGGACCAAACTATGGCTACACCTTC

v_call: TRBV27
clone_size: many
j_call: TRBJ2-5
cdr3_length: 15
d_call: -
cdr3_aa: CASSLGSGLSETQYF
cdr3_nt: TGTGCCAGCAGTTTAGGTTCAGGGTTGTCAGAGACCCAGTACTTC

v_call: TRBV18
clone_size: many
j_call: TRBJ2-5
cdr3_length: 14
d_call: -
cdr3_aa: CASSPPGLQETQYF
cdr3_nt: TGTGCCAGCTCACCACCGGGACTTCAAGAGACCCAGTACTTC

v_call: TRBV10-2
clone_size: many
j_call: TRBJ1-1
cdr3_length: 10
d_call: -
cdr3_aa: CASSGHVAFF
cdr3_nt: TGCGCCAGCAGTGGACACGTAGCTTTCTTT

v_call: TRBV20-1
clone_size: many
j_call: TRBJ2-1
cdr3_length: 13
d_call: -
cdr3_aa: CSLGPRASNEQFF
cdr3_nt: TGCAGTTTAGGACCAAGAGCTTCCAATGAGCAGTTCTTC

v_call: TRBV20-1
clone_size: -
j_call: TRBJ2-2
cdr3_length: 16
d_call: TRBD2
cdr3_aa: CSAIRNLAGVAGELFF
cdr3_nt: TGCAGTGCTATCCGAAACCTAGCGGGAGTTGCCGGGGAGCTGTTTTTT

v_call: TRBV4-3
clone_size: many
j_call: TRBJ1-1
cdr3_length: 14
d_call: -
cdr3_aa: CASSPSTGNTEAFF
cdr3_nt: TGCGCCAGCAGCCCAAGTACGGGGAACACTGAAGCTTTCTTT

v_call: TRBV5-1
clone_size: many
j_call: TRBJ2-1
cdr3_length: 13
d_call: -
cdr3_aa: CASSLARANEQFF
cdr3_nt: TGCGCCAGCAGCCTGGCCCGGGCCAATGAGCAGTTCTTC

v_call: TRBV27
clone_size: many
j_call: TRBJ2-7
cdr3_length: 14
d_call: TRBD1
cdr3_aa: CASSLTGASYEQYF
cdr3_nt: TGTGCCAGCAGTTTGACAGGGGCGTCCTACGAGCAGTACTTC

v_call: TRBV30
clone_size: many
j_call: TRBJ2-1
cdr3_length: 12
d_call: -
cdr3_aa: CAWNRRNNEQFF
cdr3_nt: TGTGCCTGGAACAGACGAAACAATGAGCAGTTCTTC

v_call: TRBV2
clone_size: many
j_call: TRBJ1-6
cdr3_length: 16
d_call: -
cdr3_aa: CASSVTTNSYNSPLHF
cdr3_nt: TGTGCCAGCAGTGTAACGACAAACTCCTATAATTCACCCCTCCACTTT

v_call: TRBV12-3/TRBV12-4
clone_size: -
j_call: TRBJ1-6
cdr3_length: 12
d_call: -
cdr3_aa: CASSLGPTPLHF
cdr3_nt: TGTGCCAGCAGTTTGGGGCCCACACCCCTCCACTTT

v_call: TRBV7-2
clone_size: many
j_call: TRBJ2-7
cdr3_length: 13
d_call: -
cdr3_aa: CASSLPPGDEQYF
cdr3_nt: TGTGCCAGCAGCTTACCGCCCGGGGACGAGCAGTACTTC

v_call: TRBV19
clone_size: -
j_call: TRBJ2-7
cdr3_length: 14
d_call: -
cdr3_aa: CASSKYGNSYEQYF
cdr3_nt: TGTGCCAGTAGTAAATACGGCAACTCCTACGAGCAGTACTTC

v_call: TRBV7-3
clone_size: few
j_call: TRBJ2-1
cdr3_length: 16
d_call: -
cdr3_aa: CASSLGGQNSYNEQFF
cdr3_nt: TGTGCCAGCAGCCTAGGGGGACAAAATTCCTACAATGAGCAGTTCTTC

v_call: TRBV5-1
clone_size: many
j_call: TRBJ1-1
cdr3_length: 14
d_call: -
cdr3_aa: CASSGGAANTEAFF
cdr3_nt: TGCGCCAGCAGCGGGGGGGCGGCGAACACTGAAGCTTTCTTT

v_call: TRBV20-1
clone_size: -
j_call: TRBJ1-1
cdr3_length: 14
d_call: -
cdr3_aa: CSAHRFGYGTEAFF
cdr3_nt: TGCAGTGCTCATAGGTTTGGTTATGGCACTGAAGCTTTCTTT

v_call: TRBV5-1
clone_size: many
j_call: TRBJ2-7
cdr3_length: 13
d_call: TRBD1
cdr3_aa: CASTDRGRDEQYF
cdr3_nt: TGCGCCAGCACGGACAGGGGGCGCGACGAGCAGTACTTC

v_call: TRBV6-1
clone_size: few
j_call: TRBJ1-5
cdr3_length: 14
d_call: TRBD1
cdr3_aa: CASKEPGGNQPQHF
cdr3_nt: TGTGCCAGCAAAGAACCAGGGGGAAATCAGCCCCAGCATTTT

v_call: TRBV27
clone_size: few
j_call: TRBJ1-1
cdr3_length: 16
d_call: -
cdr3_aa: CASRPNPTRVNTEAFF
cdr3_nt: TGTGCCAGCAGACCAAACCCTACCAGGGTCAACACTGAAGCTTTCTTT

v_call: TRBV12-3/TRBV12-4
clone_size: many
j_call: TRBJ2-7
cdr3_length: 16
d_call: TRBD1
cdr3_aa: CASSFRPGTGVYEQYF
cdr3_nt: TGTGCCAGCAGTTTTCGCCCCGGGACAGGGGTCTACGAGCAGTACTTC

v_call: TRBV28
clone_size: -
j_call: TRBJ1-2
cdr3_length: 12
d_call: -
cdr3_aa: CASQGGYYGYTF
cdr3_nt: TGTGCCAGCCAAGGGGGGTACTATGGCTACACCTTC

v_call: TRBV7-2
clone_size: many
j_call: TRBJ2-3
cdr3_length: 18
d_call: TRBD2
cdr3_aa: CASSQKSGGGPRTDTQYF
cdr3_nt: TGTGCCAGCAGCCAGAAAAGTGGGGGGGGACCTCGCACAGATACGCAGTATTTT

v_call: TRBV28
clone_size: -
j_call: TRBJ2-1
cdr3_length: 16
d_call: TRBD2
cdr3_aa: CASRDLAGVIDNEQFF
cdr3_nt: TGTGCCAGCAGGGATCTAGCGGGAGTCATAGACAATGAGCAGTTCTTC

v_call: TRBV29-1
clone_size: -
j_call: TRBJ2-3
cdr3_length: 11
d_call: -
cdr3_aa: CSSSGADTQYF
cdr3_nt: TGCAGCTCGTCGGGGGCAGATACGCAGTATTTT

v_call: TRBV28
clone_size: many
j_call: TRBJ2-7
cdr3_length: 14
d_call: TRBD2
cdr3_aa: CASSLSLAGGEQYF
cdr3_nt: TGTGCCAGCAGTTTATCCCTAGCGGGAGGCGAGCAGTACTTC

v_call: TRBV13
clone_size: many
j_call: TRBJ1-1
cdr3_length: 14
d_call: -
cdr3_aa: CASSSSWGNTEAFF
cdr3_nt: TGTGCCAGCAGCTCCTCGTGGGGGAACACTGAAGCTTTCTTT

v_call: TRBV7-3
clone_size: many
j_call: TRBJ2-2
cdr3_length: 16
d_call: -
cdr3_aa: CASSLWARRGTGELFF
cdr3_nt: TGTGCCAGCAGCTTATGGGCTCGTCGTGGGACCGGGGAGCTGTTTTTT

v_call: TRBV6-2/TRBV6-3
clone_size: many
j_call: TRBJ1-1
cdr3_length: 13
d_call: -
cdr3_aa: CASRAQENTEAFF
cdr3_nt: TGTGCCAGCAGAGCACAGGAGAACACTGAAGCTTTCTTT

v_call: TRBV12-3/TRBV12-4
clone_size: -
j_call: TRBJ2-1
cdr3_length: 14
d_call: -
cdr3_aa: CASRSGTTYNEQFF
cdr3_nt: TGTGCCAGCAGATCCGGGACAACCTACAATGAGCAGTTCTTC

v_call: TRBV7-3
clone_size: -
j_call: TRBJ2-7
cdr3_length: 16
d_call: TRBD1
cdr3_aa: CASSLRGGTGAYEQYF
cdr3_nt: TGTGCCAGCAGCTTAAGGGGCGGGACAGGAGCCTACGAGCAGTACTTC

v_call: TRBV7-9
clone_size: many
j_call: TRBJ1-4
cdr3_length: 15
d_call: -
cdr3_aa: CASSGVWGTNEKLFF
cdr3_nt: TGTGCCAGCAGTGGAGTCTGGGGGACTAATGAAAAACTGTTTTTT

v_call: TRBV3-1
clone_size: many
j_call: TRBJ1-1
cdr3_length: 15
d_call: TRBD1
cdr3_aa: CASSQRQGADTEAFF
cdr3_nt: TGTGCCAGCAGCCAACGACAGGGGGCCGACACTGAAGCTTTCTTT

v_call: TRBV15
clone_size: many
j_call: TRBJ2-7
cdr3_length: 16
d_call: TRBD1
cdr3_aa: CATSRGITGVHYEQYF
cdr3_nt: TGTGCCACCAGCAGAGGTATTACAGGGGTGCACTACGAGCAGTACTTC

v_call: TRBV7-2
clone_size: many
j_call: TRBJ2-7
cdr3_length: 15
d_call: TRBD1
cdr3_aa: CASRIFWTGVDEQYF
cdr3_nt: TGTGCCAGCAGGATATTCTGGACAGGGGTCGACGAGCAGTACTTC

v_call: TRBV2
clone_size: many
j_call: TRBJ1-5
cdr3_length: 17
d_call: TRBD1
cdr3_aa: CASSESRTGYGNQPQHF
cdr3_nt: TGTGCCAGCAGTGAATCGAGGACAGGGTATGGCAATCAGCCCCAGCATTTT

v_call: TRBV6-2/TRBV6-3
clone_size: -
j_call: TRBJ1-1
cdr3_length: 14
d_call: -
cdr3_aa: CASSSGAGDTEAFF
cdr3_nt: TGTGCCAGCAGCTCAGGGGCTGGGGACACTGAAGCTTTCTTT

v_call: TRBV27
clone_size: many
j_call: TRBJ2-7
cdr3_length: 18
d_call: TRBD2
cdr3_aa: CASRGLAGGPDLYDEQYF
cdr3_nt: TGTGCCAGCAGAGGTCTAGCGGGAGGTCCAGATCTGTACGACGAGCAGTACTTC

v_call: TRBV28
clone_size: many
j_call: TRBJ1-5
cdr3_length: 15
d_call: TRBD1
cdr3_aa: CASSAGQGLDQPQHF
cdr3_nt: TGTGCCAGCAGTGCAGGACAGGGGTTGGATCAGCCCCAGCATTTT

v_call: TRBV24-1
clone_size: many
j_call: TRBJ2-1
cdr3_length: 14
d_call: -
cdr3_aa: CATSDTGPRNEQFF
cdr3_nt: TGTGCCACCAGTGACACCGGGCCTCGCAATGAGCAGTTCTTC

v_call: TRBV12-3/TRBV12-4
clone_size: many
j_call: TRBJ1-2
cdr3_length: 15
d_call: TRBD1
cdr3_aa: CASSFGGDSNYGYTF
cdr3_nt: TGTGCCAGCAGTTTTGGGGGGGACAGCAACTATGGCTACACCTTC

v_call: TRBV28
clone_size: many
j_call: TRBJ1-2
cdr3_length: 12
d_call: -
cdr3_aa: CASSPGTYGYTF
cdr3_nt: TGTGCCAGCAGCCCGGGAACCTATGGCTACACCTTC

v_call: TRBV4-1
clone_size: -
j_call: TRBJ1-6
cdr3_length: 14
d_call: -
cdr3_aa: CASSPLGYGSPLHF
cdr3_nt: TGCGCCAGCAGCCCCCTTGGGTATGGTTCACCCCTCCACTTT

v_call: TRBV5-1
clone_size: many
j_call: TRBJ1-1
cdr3_length: 14
d_call: -
cdr3_aa: CASSLGTADTEAFF
cdr3_nt: TGCGCCAGCAGCTTGGGGACTGCCGACACTGAAGCTTTCTTT

v_call: TRBV5-8
clone_size: many
j_call: TRBJ1-1
cdr3_length: 15
d_call: TRBD1
cdr3_aa: CASSLTRDRDTEAFF
cdr3_nt: TGTGCCAGCAGCCTAACGCGGGACAGGGACACTGAAGCTTTCTTT

v_call: TRBV20-1
clone_size: many
j_call: TRBJ2-1
cdr3_length: 13
d_call: -
cdr3_aa: CSAKTYFRDEQFF
cdr3_nt: TGCAGTGCAAAAACTTATTTCCGTGATGAGCAGTTCTTC

v_call: TRBV6-1
clone_size: many
j_call: TRBJ1-2
cdr3_length: 14
d_call: TRBD1
cdr3_aa: CASSAGGFNYGYTF
cdr3_nt: TGTGCCAGCAGTGCAGGGGGATTCAACTATGGCTACACCTTC

v_call: TRBV2
clone_size: many
j_call: TRBJ2-2
cdr3_length: 16
d_call: TRBD1
cdr3_aa: CASSEPGQGKTGELFF
cdr3_nt: TGTGCCAGCAGTGAACCGGGACAGGGAAAAACCGGGGAGCTGTTTTTT

v_call: TRBV12-3/TRBV12-4
clone_size: once
j_call: TRBJ1-5
cdr3_length: 13
d_call: -
cdr3_aa: CASSLRDNQPQHF
cdr3_nt: TGTGCCAGCAGTTTAAGGGATAATCAGCCCCAGCATTTT

v_call: TRBV24-1
clone_size: many
j_call: TRBJ1-1
cdr3_length: 15
d_call: TRBD1
cdr3_aa: CATSDPRTGSTEAFF
cdr3_nt: TGTGCCACCAGTGATCCCCGGACAGGGAGCACTGAAGCTTTCTTT